The T cell receptor (beta chain) described here comes from a study of blood T cell repertoires in COVID-19. Across under 25 US areas, participants ranged in age from about 18 to 100 years. The study assigned cohorts using participant-reported clinical history. Among Cohort 3 donors, those recovered had two negative PCRs, clearance, or symptom resolution. The CDR3 totals 16 residues. The V segment lost 3 bases and the J segment 7 bases; nucleotides outside the gene matches: 9. CDR1 and CDR2 from the germline V gene are LNHDA and SQIVND (reference sequence). In the authors' methods: The assay estimated nucleated cells by amplifying reference gene primers. The data were produced by immunoSEQ multiplex PCR, yet TCRdb's version contains in-frame clones alone and is incomplete. The V and J calls and the clone size are those of that table, but D and trimming were determined from the DNA. The sample contains hundreds of thousands of clones, under 95% of which appear only once.

The chain combines TRBV19 with TRBJ1-6; 7 nucleotides match TRBD1. The sample taken for sequencing was PBMCs or T cells enriched from blood (not recorded which). This TCR was sampled from a man aged 55-75 years who had recovered from COVID-19. The CDR3: CASSILRQGTNSPLHF. CDR3 coding DNA: TGTGCCAGTAGTATCCTGAGACAGGGAACGAATTCACCCCTCCACTTT.